A selection of T cell receptor beta chains follows, all from one sample in a study of blood T cell repertoires in COVID-19. Clones were read by immunoSEQ multiplex PCR, and TCRdb kept only the in-frame ones, dropping some. This repertoire shows about 220,000 clones, 83% found once; its top ten account for 2.5% to 3%. Sequenced input: peripheral blood. These receptors were collected from a woman in her thirties or forties with active or convalescent COVID-19. CDR3s include the opening cysteine and the closing phenylalanine or tryptophan. D genes are given only for firm matches. A row's size may be missing; if present it is once, few, many or a size class.

CDR3: CASSLAGRGRANTIYF; DNA: TGTGCCAGCAGCTTAGCTGGTCGGGGGAGGGCAAACACCATATATTTT; size: -; D: -; J: TRBJ1-3; V: TRBV7-2
CDR3: CASSHRLAGLTYNEQFF; DNA: TGTGCCAGTAGTCACCGACTAGCGGGACTTACCTACAATGAGCAGTTCTTC; size: -; D: TRBD2; J: TRBJ2-1; V: TRBV19
CDR3: CASTGVGQGVHGYTF; DNA: TGTGCCAGCACTGGGGTGGGTCAGGGTGTCCATGGCTACACCTTC; size: -; D: -; J: TRBJ1-2; V: TRBV6-5
CDR3: CASSISGSAEAFF; DNA: TGTGCCAGTAGTATCAGCGGGTCCGCTGAAGCTTTCTTT; size: -; D: -; J: TRBJ1-1; V: TRBV19
CDR3: CASNVPGQGMGKGAFF; DNA: TGTGCCAGCAACGTCCCGGGACAGGGGATGGGAAAGGGAGCTTTCTTT; size: -; D: TRBD1; J: TRBJ1-1; V: TRBV28
CDR3: CASSPGLNTDTQYF; DNA: TGTGCCAGCAGCCCAGGTCTAAACACAGATACGCAGTATTTT; size: -; D: -; J: TRBJ2-3; V: TRBV11-1
CDR3: CASSYLRTGGVEQYF; DNA: TGTGCCAGCAGTTACTTGAGGACAGGAGGGGTCGAGCAGTACTTC; size: -; D: -; J: TRBJ2-7; V: TRBV6-5
CDR3: CASSQRPTVDEQYF; DNA: TGTGCCAGCTCACAACGCCCGACAGTCGACGAGCAGTACTTC; size: -; D: -; J: TRBJ2-7; V: TRBV18
CDR3: CASSLESGANVLTF; DNA: TGTGCCAGCAGTTTGGAGTCCGGGGCCAACGTCCTGACTTTC; size: -; D: -; J: TRBJ2-6; V: TRBV27
CDR3: CASSRLEEQYF; DNA: TGTGCCAGCAGCCGGCTGGAGGAGCAGTACTTC; size: -; D: -; J: TRBJ2-7; V: TRBV3-1/TRBV3-2
CDR3: CASGGGNTEAFF; DNA: TGTGCCAGCGGGGGGGGGAACACTGAAGCTTTCTTT; size: -; D: -; J: TRBJ1-1; V: TRBV28
CDR3: CASSLPGQLAKNIQYF; DNA: TGTGCCAGCAGCTTGCCGGGACAGCTAGCCAAAAACATTCAGTACTTC; size: -; D: TRBD1; J: TRBJ2-4; V: TRBV5-6
CDR3: CASSSTGGTDTQYF; DNA: TGCGCCAGCAGCTCGACAGGGGGCACAGATACGCAGTATTTT; size: -; D: TRBD1; J: TRBJ2-3; V: TRBV5-1
CDR3: CASSPERDVGQPQHF; DNA: TGTGCCAGCAGCCCAGAACGGGATGTGGGTCAGCCCCAGCATTTT; size: -; D: -; J: TRBJ1-5; V: TRBV5-5
CDR3: CASSPRDRGIDTEAFF; DNA: TGTGCCAGCAGCCCCCGGGACAGGGGGATTGACACTGAAGCTTTCTTT; size: -; D: TRBD1; J: TRBJ1-1; V: TRBV7-8
CDR3: CASLERTGDTGELFF; DNA: TGTGCCAGCCTAGAGAGGACAGGGGACACCGGGGAGCTGTTTTTT; size: -; D: TRBD1; J: TRBJ2-2; V: TRBV2
CDR3: CASGITGKGISENSPLHF; DNA: TGTGCCAGCGGAATAACAGGGAAGGGAATTTCTGAGAATTCACCCCTCCACTTT; size: -; D: -; J: TRBJ1-6; V: TRBV7-9
CDR3: CASSDGTGAYNEQFF; DNA: TGTGCCAGCAGCGATGGGACAGGGGCCTACAATGAGCAGTTCTTC; size: -; D: TRBD1; J: TRBJ2-1; V: TRBV9
CDR3: CSVGALGAGYGYTF; DNA: TGCAGCGTAGGGGCGTTGGGGGCAGGCTATGGCTACACCTTC; size: -; D: -; J: TRBJ1-2; V: TRBV29-1
CDR3: CSVEDPREEGYTF; DNA: TGCAGCGTTGAAGATCCCAGGGAAGAGGGCTACACCTTC; size: -; D: -; J: TRBJ1-2; V: TRBV29-1
CDR3: CASIDGQDNEKLFF; DNA: TGTGCCAGCATCGATGGACAGGATAATGAAAAACTGTTTTTT; size: -; D: TRBD1; J: TRBJ1-4; V: TRBV6-5
CDR3: CASREAVLNEKLFF; DNA: TGTGCCAGCAGGGAAGCGGTGCTTAATGAAAAACTGTTTTTT; size: once; D: -; J: TRBJ1-4; V: TRBV28
CDR3: CASSPLTGKNIQYF; DNA: TGTGCCAGCAGCCCCCTGACAGGGAAAAACATTCAGTACTTC; size: once; D: TRBD1; J: TRBJ2-4; V: TRBV7-3
CDR3: CASSFTPEEQYF; DNA: TGTGCCAGCAGTTTTACCCCGGAGGAGCAGTACTTC; size: -; D: -; J: TRBJ2-7; V: TRBV12-3/TRBV12-4